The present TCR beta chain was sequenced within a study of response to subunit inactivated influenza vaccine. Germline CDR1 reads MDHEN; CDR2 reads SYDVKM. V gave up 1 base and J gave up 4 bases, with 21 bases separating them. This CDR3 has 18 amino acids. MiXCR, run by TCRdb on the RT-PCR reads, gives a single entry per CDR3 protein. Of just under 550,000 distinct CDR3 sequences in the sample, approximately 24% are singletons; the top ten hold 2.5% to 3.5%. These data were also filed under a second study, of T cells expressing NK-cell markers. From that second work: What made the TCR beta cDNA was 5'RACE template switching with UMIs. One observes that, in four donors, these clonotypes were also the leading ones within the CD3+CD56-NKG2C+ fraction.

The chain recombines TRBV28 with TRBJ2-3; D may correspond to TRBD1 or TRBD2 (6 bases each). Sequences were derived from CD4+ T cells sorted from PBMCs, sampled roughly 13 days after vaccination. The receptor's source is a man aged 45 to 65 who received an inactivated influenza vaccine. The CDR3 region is CASSLSLQGTFGADTQYF. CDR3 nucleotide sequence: TGTGCCAGCAGTTTATCACTCCAGGGGACTTTCGGCGCAGATACGCAGTATTTT.